A single sample is the source of the 21 T cell receptor beta chains below, sequenced in a study of T cell responses to AZD1222 COVID-19 vaccine. Measured with immunoSEQ multiplex PCR; TCRdb has only the in-frame clones, and not every one. The profile shows around 140,000 clones, 85% to 95% of them singletons. The sequenced sample was peripheral blood, obtained after recovery from COVID-19. These receptors were taken from an adult who had recovered from COVID-19.

This clone was seen a single time. The chain joins TRBV18 to TRBJ1-4; TRBD1 matches 8 bases. V was clipped by 3 bases and J by 12 bases; unmatched bases: 9. Germline CDR1 reads KGHSH; CDR2 reads LQKENI. This CDR3 has 14 amino acids. This CDR3 reads CASSPGQGLVELFF. The CDR3 bases are TGTGCCAGCTCACCCGGACAGGGTTTGGTCGAACTGTTTTTT.

The genes are TRBV9 and TRBJ1-6; D remains unclear. CDR1 is SGDLS, CDR2 YYNGEE, per germline. This CDR3 has 12 residues. Trimming pared 0 bases from V and 10 bases from J, leaving 5 bases between. For the CDR3, the DNA is TGTGCCAGCAGCGTAGGGTCCTCACCCCTCCACTTT. Its translation: CASSVGSSPLHF.

This rearrangement joins TRBV13 to TRBJ2-1; D might be TRBD1 or TRBD2, each matching 7 bases. This CDR3 comprises 12 residues. V was cut by 9 bases and J by 5 bases, with 11 bases left in between. CDR1 is PRHDT, CDR2 FYEKMQ, per germline (reference sequence). CDR3 residues: CASPGGDNEQFF. CDR3 coding DNA: TGTGCCAGTCCAGGGGGGGACAATGAGCAGTTCTTC.

This clone was picked up one time. The chain employs TRBV19 and TRBJ1-5; D not resolved. Germline CDR1 is LNHDA and CDR2 is SQIVND (reference sequence). Trimming removed 5 bases from V and 5 bases from J, with 16 bases in between. This CDR3 has 15 residues. The CDR3 region is CASSERSDGDQPQHF. As DNA, the CDR3 is TGTGCCAGTAGTGAGCGGAGTGACGGGGATCAGCCCCAGCATTTT.

This clone was recorded only once. The chain recombines TRBV28 with TRBJ1-1; D gene ambiguous. The ends were cut back, 5 bases at V and 1 base at J, with 11 bases in the middle. The CDR3 totals 14 residues. Per germline, CDR1 MDHEN and CDR2 SYDVKM. In DNA form, the CDR3 reads TGTGCCAGCAGTGGTATCTGGGGGAACACTGAAGCTTTCTTT. Encoded protein: CASSGIWGNTEAFF.

V and J are TRBV3-1 (or the pseudogene TRBV3-2) and TRBJ2-7; D is unclear. Deletions cut 1 base from V and 4 bases from J, with 11 bases between. The CDR3 sequence is 14 residues long. Looked up from germline, CDR1 is LGHDT and CDR2 is YNNKEL (reference sequence). The CDR3, as DNA: TGTGCCAGCAGCCAAGCAGGACCCCTATACGAGCAGTACTTC. Protein: CASSQAGPLYEQYF.

The gene calls are TRBV6-5 and TRBJ1-1; D ambiguous. Germline values: CDR1 MNHEY, CDR2 SVGAGI. This CDR3 has 11 amino acids. Trimming took off 9 bases at V and 2 bases at J, with 7 bases between the two ends. The CDR3 nucleotides read TGTGCCAGTCTACAAAACACTGAAGCTTTCTTT. Encoded protein: CASLQNTEAFF.

DNA of the CDR3: TGCGCCAGCAGCCAAGGAAGACTAGCGGGAACAGATACGCAGTATTTT. Amino acid sequence: CASSQGRLAGTDTQYF. The genes are TRBV4-1 and TRBJ2-3, with 11 bases identical to TRBD2. Germline lookup yields CDR1 MGHRA and CDR2 YSYEKL. With V trimmed by 1 base and J by 3 bases, 3 bases remained unmatched. The CDR3 sequence is 16 residues long.

The chain joins TRBV4-1 to TRBJ1-2; D gene unclear. The length of the CDR3 is 13 residues. CDR1 and CDR2 from the germline V gene are MGHRA and YSYEKL. V dropped 1 base and J dropped 5 bases, with 8 bases sitting between them. CDR3 protein: CASSQAPGYGYTF. The CDR3 DNA sequence: TGCGCCAGCAGCCAAGCACCGGGGTATGGCTACACCTTC.

This rearrangement joins TRBV9 to TRBJ2-1; 14 bases are a match to TRBD2. Per germline, CDR1 SGDLS and CDR2 YYNGEE. The CDR3 length is 16 residues. The V and J ends lost 0 bases and 7 bases, in that order; junction bases with no gene match: 3. The CDR3 here is CASSVGGLAGVNEQFF. The CDR3 DNA follows: TGTGCCAGCAGCGTAGGGGGACTAGCGGGAGTAAATGAGCAGTTCTTC.

The rearrangement links TRBV7-3 to TRBJ2-5, with 8 bases aligning to TRBD2. The CDR3 length is 15 residues. With V trimmed by 4 bases and J by 1 base, 5 bases remained unmatched. Germline CDR1 SGHTA, CDR2 FQGTGA. The CDR3 DNA reads as TGTGCCAGCAGCTATACGGGAGGGCCCCAAGAGACCCAGTACTTC. Its protein product is CASSYTGGPQETQYF.

The genes are TRBV5-4 and TRBJ1-1; D possibly corresponds to TRBD1 (5 bases). Germline assignment: CDR1 SGHNT and CDR2 YYREEE (reference sequence). The germline V and J ends were trimmed by 4 bases and 1 base, with 14 bases remaining between them. The CDR3 is 15 residues long. The CDR3 here is CASSQRGLRNTEAFF. As DNA, the CDR3 is TGTGCCAGCAGCCAGAGGGGACTACGGAACACTGAAGCTTTCTTT.

This chain joins TRBV10-1 and TRBJ2-7; a possible D gene is TRBD2 (5 bases). Germline CDR1 reads WNHNN; CDR2 reads SYGVQD (reference sequence). The CDR3 runs 16 residues. Trimming took 2 bases from V and 0 from J, leaving 14 bases between them. The CDR3 DNA follows: TGCGCCAGCAGTGAGACTAGACAAACGAGCTCCTACGAGCAGTACTTC. Translating gives CASSETRQTSSYEQYF.

The V gene is TRBV6-6, the J gene TRBJ2-7, with TRBD2 as a possible D gene (6 bases). The CDR3 contains 15 residues. CDR1 and CDR2 (germline): MNHNY, SVGAGI (reference sequence). Trimming cost V 2 bases and J 5 bases, with 16 bases left between them. In nucleotides, the CDR3 is TGTGCCAGCAGTTACATCGGGGGTTTAGGGAACGAGCAGTACTTC. It translates to CASSYIGGLGNEQYF.

V usage is TRBV27 and J usage is TRBJ1-1, with D tentatively TRBD1 (6 bases). The CDR3 sequence is 12 residues long. V lost 4 bases and J 10 bases, leaving 13 bases between the germline ends. Germline V gene data show CDR1 as MNHEY and CDR2 as SMNVEV (reference sequence). CDR3: CASSSGSRGAFF. The CDR3 DNA reads TGTGCCAGCAGTTCGGGCTCCAGGGGAGCTTTCTTT.

V gene TRBV5-1 combines with J gene TRBJ2-5; TRBD2 matches at 10 bases. V shed 0 bases and J 4 bases; nucleotides not matched to a gene: 3. This CDR3 is 15 amino acids long. Germline CDR1 SGHRS, CDR2 YFSETQ. CDR3 in DNA: TGCGCCAGCAGCTTGGAGCTAGCGGGAGTAGAGACCCAGTACTTC. This codes for CASSLELAGVETQYF.

The gene calls are TRBV2 and TRBJ2-7, with TRBD2 matching over 8 bases. With V trimmed by 2 bases and J by 3 bases, 6 bases remained unmatched. The CDR3 contains 15 residues. Germline values: CDR1 SNHLY, CDR2 FYNNEI. Here the CDR3 reads CASSEWVAGIYEQYF. CDR3 DNA sequence: TGTGCCAGCAGTGAATGGGTAGCGGGGATCTACGAGCAGTACTTC.

This chain links TRBV6-5 with TRBJ1-1, with D maybe TRBD1 (5 bases). The CDR3 consists of 15 residues. Germline V gene sequence: CDR1 MNHEY, CDR2 SVGAGI. V was cut by 8 bases and J by 4 bases, with 20 bases left in between. DNA of the CDR3: TGTGCCAGCCGGTACGGGACGGGTGGTTCCACTGAAGCTTTCTTT. It translates to CASRYGTGGSTEAFF.

CDR3 sequence reads: CASRVNTDTQYF. CDR3 nucleotides: TGTGCCAGCAGGGTCAACACAGATACGCAGTATTTT. This sequence joins TRBV7-3 and TRBJ2-3; no clear D. CDR3 length: 12 amino acids. The V end was cut by 6 bases, the J end by 2 bases, with 6 bases between. Germline loops: CDR1 SGHTA, CDR2 FQGTGA.

The chain is built from TRBV18 and TRBJ2-2; no clear D. The CDR3 runs 14 residues. CDR1 KGHSH and CDR2 LQKENI come from the germline V gene. V gave up 2 bases and J gave up 10 bases, with 14 bases separating them. This CDR3 is CASSPFLGEEELFF. The DNA of the CDR3 is TGTGCCAGCTCACCATTTCTTGGGGAAGAGGAGCTGTTTTTT.

The V gene is TRBV9, the J gene TRBJ2-1; 10 bases agree with TRBD1. The V segment lost 0 bases and the J segment 8 bases; nucleotides outside the gene matches: 2. The germline V gene has CDR1 SGDLS and CDR2 YYNGEE. CDR3 length equals 14 residues. The CDR3 nucleotides are TGTGCCAGCAGCGTAGGGACAGGGGGGTATGAGCAGTTCTTC. Its protein product is CASSVGTGGYEQFF. The full variable domain, its missing parts supplied by reference TRBV9 and TRBJ2-1, is DSGVTQTPKHLITATGQRVTLRCSPRSGDLSVYWYQQSLDQGLQFLIQYYNGEERAKGNILERFSAQQFPDLHSELNLSSLELGDSALYFCASSVGTGGYEQFFGPGTRLTVL.